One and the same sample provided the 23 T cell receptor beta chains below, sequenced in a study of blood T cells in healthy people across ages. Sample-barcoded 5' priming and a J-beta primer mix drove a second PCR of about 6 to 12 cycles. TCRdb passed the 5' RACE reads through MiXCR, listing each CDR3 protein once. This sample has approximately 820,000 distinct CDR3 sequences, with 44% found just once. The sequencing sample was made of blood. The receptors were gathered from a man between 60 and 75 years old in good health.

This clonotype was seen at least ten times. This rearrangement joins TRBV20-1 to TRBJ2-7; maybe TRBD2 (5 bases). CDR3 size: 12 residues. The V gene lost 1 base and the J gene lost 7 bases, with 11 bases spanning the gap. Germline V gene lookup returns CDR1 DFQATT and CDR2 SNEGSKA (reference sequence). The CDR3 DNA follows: TGCAGTGCTAGAGGGACGACTACGGAGCAGTACTTC. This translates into CSARGTTTEQYF.

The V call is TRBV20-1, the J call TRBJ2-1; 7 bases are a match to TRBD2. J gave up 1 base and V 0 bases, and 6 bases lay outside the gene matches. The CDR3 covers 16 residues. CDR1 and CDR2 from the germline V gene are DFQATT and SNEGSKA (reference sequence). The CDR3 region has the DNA TGCAGTGCTAGAGACCCGAGCGGGGCTTCCTACAATGAGCAGTTCTTC. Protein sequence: CSARDPSGASYNEQFF.

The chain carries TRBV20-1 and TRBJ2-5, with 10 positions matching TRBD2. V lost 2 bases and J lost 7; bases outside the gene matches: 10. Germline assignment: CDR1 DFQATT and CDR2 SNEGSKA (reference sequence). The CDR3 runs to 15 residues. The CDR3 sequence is CSARLLAGTSGTQYF. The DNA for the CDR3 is TGCAGTGCTAGATTACTAGCGGGGACTTCAGGGACCCAGTACTTC.

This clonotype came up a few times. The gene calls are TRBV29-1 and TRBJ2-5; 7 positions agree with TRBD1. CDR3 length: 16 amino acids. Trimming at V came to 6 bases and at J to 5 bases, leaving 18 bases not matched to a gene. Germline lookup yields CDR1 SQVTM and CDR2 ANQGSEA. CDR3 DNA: TGCAGCGTCGTGGTCTTATTCGAGGGGGCGAGCGAGACCCAGTACTTC. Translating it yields CSVVVLFEGASETQYF.

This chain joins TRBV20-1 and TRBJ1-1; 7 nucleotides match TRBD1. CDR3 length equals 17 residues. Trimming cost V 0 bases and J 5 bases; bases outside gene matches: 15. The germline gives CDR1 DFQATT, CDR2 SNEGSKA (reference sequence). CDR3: CSARDLDRVERNTEAFF. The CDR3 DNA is TGCAGTGCTAGAGATCTAGACAGGGTCGAAAGAAATACTGAAGCTTTCTTT.

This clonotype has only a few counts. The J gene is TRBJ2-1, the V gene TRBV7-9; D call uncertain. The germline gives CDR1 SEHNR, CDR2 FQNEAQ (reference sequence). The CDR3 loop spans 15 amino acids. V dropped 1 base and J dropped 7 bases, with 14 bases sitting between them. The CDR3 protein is CASSLGDRVQNEQFF. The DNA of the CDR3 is TGTGCCAGCAGCTTAGGTGATCGCGTACAAAATGAGCAGTTCTTC.

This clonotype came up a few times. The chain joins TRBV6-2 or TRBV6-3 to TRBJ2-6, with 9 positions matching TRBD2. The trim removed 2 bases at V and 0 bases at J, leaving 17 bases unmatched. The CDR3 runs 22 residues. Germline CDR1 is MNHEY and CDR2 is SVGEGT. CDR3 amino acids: CASSYSGGNGTATHSGANVLTF. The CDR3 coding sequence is TGTGCCAGCAGTTACAGCGGGGGGAATGGCACCGCTACACACTCTGGGGCCAACGTCCTGACTTTC.

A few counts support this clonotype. The CDR3 DNA sequence: TGCGCCAGCTCTCCCGACCAAACTGGCTACGAGCAGTACTTC. Encoded protein: CASSPDQTGYEQYF. This sequence joins TRBV5-1 and TRBJ2-7; the D is unclear. The CDR3 has 14 amino acids. Per the germline V gene, CDR1 is SGHRS and CDR2 is YFSETQ. Trimming took off 7 bases at V and 3 bases at J, with 17 bases between the two ends.

The CDR3, as DNA: TGTGCCAGCGCAGAATACGGACAAGAGACCCAGTACTTC. This translates into CASAEYGQETQYF. V usage is TRBV18 and J usage is TRBJ2-5; D gene ambiguous. The CDR3 consists of 13 residues. Between the trimmed V and J ends, which lost 8 bases and 2 bases, there was a span of 12 bases. CDR1 is KGHSH and CDR2 is LQKENI in the germline V gene.

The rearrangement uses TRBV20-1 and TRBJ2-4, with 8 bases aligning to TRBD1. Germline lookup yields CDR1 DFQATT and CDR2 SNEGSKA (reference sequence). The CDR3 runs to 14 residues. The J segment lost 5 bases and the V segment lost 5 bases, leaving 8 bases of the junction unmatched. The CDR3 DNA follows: TGCAGTGCTCGGGGCCCGACAGGGGAAAACATTCAGTACTTC. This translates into CSARGPTGENIQYF.

DNA of the CDR3: TGTGCCAGCAGTCAGGGGTTTCCTAACTATGGCTACACCTTC. Protein: CASSQGFPNYGYTF. The chain uses TRBV12-3 or TRBV12-4 and TRBJ1-2; a possible D gene is TRBD1 (6 bases). The CDR3 runs to 14 residues. Trimming cost V 5 bases and J 0 bases, with 10 bases left between them.

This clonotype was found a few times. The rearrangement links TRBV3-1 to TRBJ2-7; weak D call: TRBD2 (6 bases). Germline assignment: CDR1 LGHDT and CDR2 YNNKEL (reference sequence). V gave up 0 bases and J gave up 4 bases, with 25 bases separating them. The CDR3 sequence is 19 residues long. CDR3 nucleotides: TGTGCCAGCAGCCAAGATCCCCCCGGGCGACTAGACTTATGGTACGAGCAGTACTTC. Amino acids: CASSQDPPGRLDLWYEQYF.

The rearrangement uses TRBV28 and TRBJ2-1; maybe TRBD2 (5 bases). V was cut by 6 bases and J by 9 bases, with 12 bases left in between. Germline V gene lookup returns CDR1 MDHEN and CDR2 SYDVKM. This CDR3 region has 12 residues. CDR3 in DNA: TGTGCCAGCAGCTTCGTAGGGAGTGAGCAGTTCTTC. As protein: CASSFVGSEQFF. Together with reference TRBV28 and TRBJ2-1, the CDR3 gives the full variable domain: DVKVTQSSRYLVKRTGEKVFLECVQDMDHENMFWYRQDPGLGLRLIYFSYDVKMKEKGDIPEGYSVSREKKERFSLILESASTNQTSMYLCASSFVGSEQFFGPGTRLTVL.

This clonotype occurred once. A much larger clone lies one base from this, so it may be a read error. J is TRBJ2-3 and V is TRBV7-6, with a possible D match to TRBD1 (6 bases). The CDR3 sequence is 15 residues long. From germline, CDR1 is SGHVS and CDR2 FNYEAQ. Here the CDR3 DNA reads TGTACCAGCAGCTTAAACCAGGGGAGCACAGATACGCAGTATTTT. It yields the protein CTSSLNQGSTDTQYF.

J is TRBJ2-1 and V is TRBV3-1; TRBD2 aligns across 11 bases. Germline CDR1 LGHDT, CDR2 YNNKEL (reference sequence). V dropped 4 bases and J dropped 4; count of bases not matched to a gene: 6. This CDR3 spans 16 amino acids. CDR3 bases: TGTGCCAGCAGCCCGGGAGGGACTAGCGGATACAATGAGCAGTTCTTC. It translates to CASSPGGTSGYNEQFF.

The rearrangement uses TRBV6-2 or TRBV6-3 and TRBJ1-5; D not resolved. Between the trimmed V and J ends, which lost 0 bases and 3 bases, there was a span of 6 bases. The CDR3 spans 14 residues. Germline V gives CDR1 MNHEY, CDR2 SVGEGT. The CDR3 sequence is CASSYSTFNQPQHF. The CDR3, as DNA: TGTGCCAGCAGTTACTCGACGTTCAATCAGCCCCAGCATTTT.

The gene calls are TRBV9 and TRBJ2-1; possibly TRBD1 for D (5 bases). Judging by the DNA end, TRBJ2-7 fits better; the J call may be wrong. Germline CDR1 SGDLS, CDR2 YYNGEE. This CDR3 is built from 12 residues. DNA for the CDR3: TGTGCCAGCAGCGTAGTGGACAATGAGCAGTACTTC. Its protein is CASSVVDNEQYF.

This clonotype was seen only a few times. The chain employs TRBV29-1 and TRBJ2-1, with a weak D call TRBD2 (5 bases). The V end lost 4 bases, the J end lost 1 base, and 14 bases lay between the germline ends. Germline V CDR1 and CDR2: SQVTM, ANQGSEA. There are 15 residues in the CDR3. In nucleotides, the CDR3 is TGCAGCGTTGTCCGTTTTGGGAGTTCCTACAATGAGCAGTTCTTC. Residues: CSVVRFGSSYNEQFF.

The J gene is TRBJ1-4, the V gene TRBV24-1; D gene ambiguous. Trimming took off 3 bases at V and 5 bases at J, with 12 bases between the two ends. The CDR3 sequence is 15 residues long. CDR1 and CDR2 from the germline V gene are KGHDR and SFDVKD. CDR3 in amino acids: CATSDRTDPNEKLFF. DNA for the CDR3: TGTGCCACCAGTGATCGGACGGACCCGAATGAAAAACTGTTTTTT.

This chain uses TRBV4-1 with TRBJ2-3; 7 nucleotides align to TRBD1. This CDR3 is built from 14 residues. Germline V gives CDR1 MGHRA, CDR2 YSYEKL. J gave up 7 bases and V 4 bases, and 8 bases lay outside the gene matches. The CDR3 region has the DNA TGCGCCAGCAGCCGAGACCTACAGGGGTATACGCAGTATTTT. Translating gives CASSRDLQGYTQYF.

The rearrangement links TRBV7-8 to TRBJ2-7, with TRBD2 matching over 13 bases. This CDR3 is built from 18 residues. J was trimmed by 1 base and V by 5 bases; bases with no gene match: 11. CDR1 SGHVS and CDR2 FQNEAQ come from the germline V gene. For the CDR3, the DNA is TGTGCCAGCAGCACCGGGACTAGCGGGGACCTGAGTTCCTACGAGCAGTACTTC. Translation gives CASSTGTSGDLSSYEQYF.

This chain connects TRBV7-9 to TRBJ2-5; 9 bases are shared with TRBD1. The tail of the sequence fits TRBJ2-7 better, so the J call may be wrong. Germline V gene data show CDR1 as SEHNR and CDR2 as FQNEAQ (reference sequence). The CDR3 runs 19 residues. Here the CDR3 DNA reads TGTGCCAGCAGCCCCCAATCGGGACAGGGTGCAACGGGGACTGGCGAGCAGTACTTC. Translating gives CASSPQSGQGATGTGEQYF.

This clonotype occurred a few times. CDR3: CASSSPPLAIDTQYF. The CDR3 nucleotides read TGTGCCAGCAGCTCTCCCCCACTAGCGATAGATACGCAGTATTTT. The chain is built from TRBV11-2 and TRBJ2-3; 7 nucleotides match TRBD2. The CDR3 consists of 15 residues. Germline assignment: CDR1 SGHAT and CDR2 FQNNGV. V dropped 4 bases and J dropped 5; count of bases not matched to a gene: 9. The full variable domain, in which reference TRBV11-2 and TRBJ2-3 provide the parts outside the CDR3, is EAGVAQSPRYKIIEKRQSVAFWCNPISGHATLYWYQQILGQGPKLLIQFQNNGVVDDSQLPKDRFSAERLKGVDSTLKIQPAKLEDSAVYLCASSSPPLAIDTQYFGPGTRLTVL.